This TCR beta chain was sequenced in a study of blood T cell repertoires in COVID-19. The overall study: From the United States, Italy and Spain came samples of acute and convalescent COVID-19. T cells, B-cell-depleted T cells, or PBMCs provided the cDNA or gDNA that served as material.

CDR3 size: 15 residues. CDR1 and CDR2 (germline): MNHEY, SVGAGI. The V gene lost 0 bases and the J gene lost 4 bases, with 10 bases spanning the gap. This clone was seen a handful of times. In the original workflow: Researchers report that nucleated cell counts were estimated from reference gene primer amplification. Produced via immunoSEQ multiplex PCR; TCRdb's table is partial and in-frame only. The V and J calls and clone size are taken from that table; D and trimming were inferred from the DNA. The profile covers fewer than 100,000 clones, with approximately 89% appearing a single time and about 9.3% taken by the ten largest.

This chain joins TRBV6-5 and TRBJ1-5; tentatively, D is TRBD1 (6 bases). The clonotype was recovered from a man aged 50-60 years with acute or convalescent COVID-19. Sequenced sample: peripheral blood. The CDR3 spells CASSYSSGQNQPQHF. Here the CDR3 DNA reads TGTGCCAGCAGTTACTCGTCGGGACAAAATCAGCCCCAGCATTTT.